These T cell receptor beta chains were read from a single sample in a study of blood T cells in healthy people across ages. MiXCR, applied by TCRdb to the 5' RACE reads, yields one record per CDR3 protein. The sample shows some 1.5 million distinct CDR3 sequences, approximately 30% of them seen only once. Specimen: blood. These receptors originate from a woman younger than 45 in good health. CDR3s include the opening cysteine and the closing phenylalanine or tryptophan. The D gene is left open where the match is weak. The size field is filled for only some rows; it gives once, few, many or a size class.

V gene	clone size	J gene	D gene	CDR3 DNA	CDR3 protein
TRBV20-1	few	TRBJ2-3	-	TGCAGTGCCCGGCCGGAAGACACGCAGTATTTT	CSARPEDTQYF
TRBV5-1	few	TRBJ1-2	-	TGCGCCAGCAGCGGGGGGACGGCAGCTAACTATGGCTACACCTTC	CASSGGTAANYGYTF
TRBV24-1	-	TRBJ2-5	TRBD1	TGTGCCACCAGTATGAACAGGGGGCTGAGAGAGACCCAGTACTTC	CATSMNRGLRETQYF
TRBV12-3/TRBV12-4	few	TRBJ1-1	-	TGTGCCAGCAGCACAGGACAGCAGCTGAGGGTTGATGAAGCTTTCTTT	CASSTGQQLRVDEAFF
TRBV2	-	TRBJ1-2	-	TGTGCCCCCGTGAAGAACCCGGGGGAAGGGGGGGCTAACTATGGCTACACCTTC	CAPVKNPGEGGANYGYTF
TRBV20-1	-	TRBJ2-4	-	TGCAGTGCTCCAGACTGGCCCCGGGACAAAAACATTCAGTACTTC	CSAPDWPRDKNIQYF
TRBV12-3/TRBV12-4	few	TRBJ1-2	TRBD1	TGTGTCAGCAGTGGGACAGGAAGTAACTATGGCTACACCTTC	CVSSGTGSNYGYTF
TRBV2	many	TRBJ2-7	TRBD2	TGTGCCAGCAACCGCAACCTAGCGGTCTCCTACGAGCAGTACTTC	CASNRNLAVSYEQYF
TRBV6-4	many	TRBJ1-5	-	TGTGCCAGCAGTGAGCAGGGTAATCAGCCCCAGCATTTT	CASSEQGNQPQHF
TRBV12-3/TRBV12-4	-	TRBJ1-1	-	TGTGCCAGCAGTTTGGACATCCAAGGAGCTTTCTTT	CASSLDIQGAFF
TRBV18	-	TRBJ2-2	-	TGTGCCAGCTCGCTCGTACTGCACCCGAACACCGGGGAGCTGTTTTTT	CASSLVLHPNTGELFF
TRBV7-9	-	TRBJ2-7	TRBD1	TGTGCCGGCAGTTGGGACAGCAACAGGAACGAGCAGTACTTC	CAGSWDSNRNEQYF
TRBV11-2	few	TRBJ2-1	-	TGTGCCAGCAGCTTATTCCCAGCCCATGAGCAGTTCTTC	CASSLFPAHEQFF
TRBV12-3/TRBV12-4	once	TRBJ1-1	-	TGTGCCTGCAGAACAGGGAGGGCTGAAGCTTTCTTT	CACRTGRAEAFF
TRBV5-1	-	TRBJ2-3	-	TGCGCCAGCAGCTTGGGGCAGGGTGAGATTCGAAATACGCAGTATTTT	CASSLGQGEIRNTQYF
TRBV7-6	few	TRBJ1-1	-	TGTGCCAGCAGCTTAGGAGCAGGCGATAGAGCTTTCTTT	CASSLGAGDRAFF
TRBV15	many	TRBJ2-3	-	TGTGCCACCAGCAGAGAACTGGGACCAGGGCTCACAGATACGCAGTATTTT	CATSRELGPGLTDTQYF
TRBV18	few	TRBJ2-1	TRBD2	TGTGCCAGCTCACCCAACAGCGGGGGGGACAATGAGCAGTTCTTC	CASSPNSGGDNEQFF
TRBV2	-	TRBJ1-2	-	TGTGCTAGCAGTGGAGAAGCTAACTATGGCTACACCTTC	CASSGEANYGYTF
TRBV4-2	few	TRBJ2-5	TRBD2	TGTGCCAGCAGCCAGAGTTCTAGCGGGGTCGCGGCCCAGTACTTC	CASSQSSSGVAAQYF
TRBV30	-	TRBJ1-1	-	TGTGCCTGGAGTGTTTGGTTGGGGGGCACTGAAGCTTTCTTT	CAWSVWLGGTEAFF
TRBV29-1	many	TRBJ2-1	TRBD2	TGCAGCGTTGGTGGGGGGGACAATGAGCAGTTCTTC	CSVGGGDNEQFF
TRBV4-3	-	TRBJ2-4	-	TGCGCCAGCAGCCAAGGGGGGACGGTAGCCAAAAACATTCAGTACTTC	CASSQGGTVAKNIQYF
TRBV10-3	few	TRBJ1-2	-	TGTGCCATCAGTGAGTCGTGGAACTATGGCTACACCTTC	CAISESWNYGYTF
TRBV28	few	TRBJ2-1	TRBD1	TGTGCCAGCAGTTTTCCTCAGAACGGGACAGGGGGCTACAATGAGCAGTTCTTC	CASSFPQNGTGGYNEQFF
TRBV29-1	many	TRBJ2-4	-	TGCAGCGTTGAAGATGCGAACATTCAGTACTTC	CSVEDANIQYF
TRBV29-1	-	TRBJ1-1	TRBD1	TGCAGCGTTGAACGCACAGGGGGTAGTTTCGGAACTGAAGCTTTCTTT	CSVERTGGSFGTEAFF
TRBV15	-	TRBJ2-7	TRBD2	TGTGCCACCAGCAGAGTAGCGGCGGGAGCTGTGAATGAGCAGTACTTC	CATSRVAAGAVNEQYF
TRBV6-5	-	TRBJ2-7	TRBD2	TGTGCCAGCATGGAAGTGGGAGGGCCGAGTAGCGAGCAGTACTTC	CASMEVGGPSSEQYF
TRBV9	-	TRBJ2-5	-	TGTGCCAGCAGCGTAGGCGGGACCACCCAGACCCAGTACTTC	CASSVGGTTQTQYF
TRBV20-1	-	TRBJ2-2	-	TGCAGTGCTAGAGAGGACGGGGGGCCGACCACCGGGGAGCTGTTTTTT	CSAREDGGPTTGELFF
TRBV10-3	-	TRBJ2-1	TRBD2	TGTGCCACTAGCGGGGGGGCGGATGAGCAGTTCTTC	CATSGGADEQFF
TRBV27	many	TRBJ2-7	-	TGTGCCAGCAGTTTATCCGGGGGGCGCGAGCAGTACTTC	CASSLSGGREQYF
TRBV7-2	-	TRBJ2-1	-	TGTGCCAGCAGCTTAGCGAGGGGTCAGGAGCAGTTCTTC	CASSLARGQEQFF
TRBV12-3/TRBV12-4	-	TRBJ2-1	TRBD2	TGTGCCAGCAGACTAGCGGGAGTCATCGATGAGCAGTTCTTC	CASRLAGVIDEQFF
TRBV7-2	-	TRBJ1-2	-	TGTGCCAGCGCCGTAAGCGGGGGGGAAGACTATGGCTACACCTTC	CASAVSGGEDYGYTF
TRBV9	-	TRBJ2-3	-	TGTGCCAGCAGCTCCAACTTAGCGGCCTCCACAGATACGCAGTATTTT	CASSSNLAASTDTQYF
TRBV5-1	few	TRBJ1-1	TRBD1	TGCGCCAGCAGCATACTGACAGGGTCGAGGTCCACTGAAGCTTTCTTT	CASSILTGSRSTEAFF
TRBV12-3/TRBV12-4	many	TRBJ2-1	-	TGTGCCAGCAGCTTTGCGGAGGGGGCTCACTATGAGCAGTTCTTC	CASSFAEGAHYEQFF
TRBV3-1	-	TRBJ2-7	-	TGTGCCAGCGGCCAAGACCCGGCCTACGAGCAGTACTTC	CASGQDPAYEQYF
TRBV9	-	TRBJ2-5	-	TGTGCCAGCAGCGTAGGGGTAGGTGGGGGGCCAGAGACCCAGTACTTC	CASSVGVGGGPETQYF
TRBV29-1	few	TRBJ1-5	-	TGCAGCGAAACCAGGGAGGCAAGACAGCCCCAGCATTTT	CSETREARQPQHF
TRBV7-2	-	TRBJ2-7	-	TGTGCCAGCAGCTTAGTGGGGCAGACTGGCTCCTACGAGCAGTACTTC	CASSLVGQTGSYEQYF
TRBV29-1	many	TRBJ2-3	-	TGCAGCGTCTCCTCTTTGTCGGGCAGTGATACGCAGTATTTT	CSVSSLSGSDTQYF
TRBV28	-	TRBJ1-1	TRBD1	TGTGCCAGCAGTTTGAGACAGGGGGGGTTTGAAGCTTTCTTT	CASSLRQGGFEAFF
TRBV15	-	TRBJ2-3	-	TGTGCCACCAGCAGAGATGTCCACAACGCGGGAATTACGCAGTATTTT	CATSRDVHNAGITQYF
TRBV4-2	-	TRBJ2-2	-	TGTGCCAGCAGTCCAACCTCGGGTCCCGGGGAGCTGTTTTTT	CASSPTSGPGELFF
TRBV28	-	TRBJ2-3	-	TGTGCCAGCTCTCGTACTTCGGGGCCAGATACGCAGTATTTT	CASSRTSGPDTQYF